By share, the clone carrying this T cell receptor (beta chain) counts as medium-sized. Its antigen remains unknown. TRBV12-4/TRBJ1-2 clonotypes were amplified with adaptor-ligated barcode primers. One entry per CDR3 protein results from TCRdb running MiXCR on the multiplex PCR reads. The data show about 820 distinct CDR3 sequences, about 24% seen once. Regarding the study as a whole: Tumor memory CD4+ T cell TCR gene usage clustered with blood and lymph node memory CD4+ cells and lymph node naive CD4+ cells. Tumor Treg TCRs overlapped most with tumor naive CD4+ cells.

Trimming stripped 4 bases from V and 8 bases from J, with 20 bases between. This CDR3 has 15 amino acids. Cells sorted as Tregs were CD4+, CD25+ and CD127-/low. The chain has TRBV12-3 or TRBV12-4 and TRBJ1-2, with D possibly TRBD1 on 5 matching bases. This clonotype originated in a female donor with breast cancer. The source material was Tregs sorted from blood. This CDR3 reads CASSSNTGTGLGYTF. The CDR3 nucleotides read TGTGCCAGCAGTTCGAACACCGGGACTGGTTTGGGCTACACCTTC.